This is a list of T cell receptor beta chains from one sample in a study of CD8 T cells in ankylosing spondylitis. TCRdb called the 5' RACE reads again in MiXCR, with one record for every CDR3 protein. The sample lists around 150,000 distinct CDR3 sequences, approximately 48% occurring once. The sample comprised synovial fluid, either unsorted or a sorted T cell fraction (not recorded which). The receptors shown here come from a male donor with ankylosing spondylitis. Each CDR3 is given with its conserved first and last residue. The order of the fields is CDR3 protein, CDR3 DNA, J gene, V gene, D gene, clone size, CDR3 length. A D gene is named only where the DNA matches it firmly. The size field is filled for only some rows; it gives once, few, many or a size class.

CDR3 protein: CASSTWTGGTEAFF
CDR3 DNA: TGCGCCAGCAGCACTTGGACAGGGGGCACTGAAGCTTTCTTT
J gene: TRBJ1-1
V gene: TRBV5-1
D gene: TRBD1
clone size: -
CDR3 length: 14

CDR3 protein: CATSSGLAEYNEQFF
CDR3 DNA: TGTGCCACCAGCAGTGGACTAGCGGAGTACAATGAGCAGTTCTTC
J gene: TRBJ2-1
V gene: TRBV15
D gene: TRBD2
clone size: -
CDR3 length: 15

CDR3 protein: CASTPSGWGILSNQPQHF
CDR3 DNA: TGTGCCAGCACCCCTTCGGGCTGGGGGATTCTCAGCAATCAGCCCCAGCATTTT
J gene: TRBJ1-5
V gene: TRBV28
D gene: -
clone size: few
CDR3 length: 18

CDR3 protein: CASIIIGDTQYF
CDR3 DNA: TGTGCCAGCATAATTATTGGAGATACGCAGTATTTT
J gene: TRBJ2-3
V gene: TRBV7-9
D gene: -
clone size: few
CDR3 length: 12

CDR3 protein: CASSQRARASYGYTF
CDR3 DNA: TGTGCCAGCAGCCAAAGGGCCAGGGCGAGCTATGGCTACACCTTC
J gene: TRBJ1-2
V gene: TRBV28
D gene: -
clone size: -
CDR3 length: 15

CDR3 protein: CASSFGQGVYNEQFF
CDR3 DNA: TGCGCCAGCAGCTTCGGACAGGGGGTCTACAATGAGCAGTTCTTC
J gene: TRBJ2-1
V gene: TRBV5-1
D gene: TRBD1
clone size: many
CDR3 length: 15

CDR3 protein: CASSYSTGGHPNTGELFF
CDR3 DNA: TGTGCCAGCAGTTACTCAACAGGGGGCCACCCGAACACCGGGGAGCTGTTTTTT
J gene: TRBJ2-2
V gene: TRBV6-5
D gene: TRBD1
clone size: -
CDR3 length: 18

CDR3 protein: CASSPWTSGEPSYNEQFF
CDR3 DNA: TGTGCCAGCAGTCCCTGGACTAGCGGGGAACCCTCCTACAATGAGCAGTTCTTC
J gene: TRBJ2-1
V gene: TRBV12-3/TRBV12-4
D gene: TRBD2
clone size: -
CDR3 length: 18

CDR3 protein: CASSQDRGGTANTEAFF
CDR3 DNA: TGCGCCAGCAGCCAAGATCGAGGCGGGACAGCCAACACTGAAGCTTTCTTT
J gene: TRBJ1-1
V gene: TRBV4-3
D gene: TRBD1
clone size: -
CDR3 length: 17

CDR3 protein: CSVGTDYEQYF
CDR3 DNA: TGCAGCGTTGGCACGGACTACGAGCAGTACTTC
J gene: TRBJ2-7
V gene: TRBV29-1
D gene: -
clone size: -
CDR3 length: 11

CDR3 protein: CASSPSRASHGYTF
CDR3 DNA: TGTGCCAGCAGCCCAAGTCGGGCCTCACATGGCTACACCTTC
J gene: TRBJ1-2
V gene: TRBV7-9
D gene: -
clone size: -
CDR3 length: 14

CDR3 protein: CASSSVAGGHADTQYF
CDR3 DNA: TGTGCCAGCAGTTCCGTAGCGGGAGGGCATGCAGATACGCAGTATTTT
J gene: TRBJ2-3
V gene: TRBV6-5
D gene: TRBD2
clone size: -
CDR3 length: 16

CDR3 protein: CASSRPGGGQPQHF
CDR3 DNA: TGTGCCAGCAGCCGCCCCGGCGGGGGTCAGCCCCAGCATTTT
J gene: TRBJ1-5
V gene: TRBV5-5
D gene: -
clone size: few
CDR3 length: 14

CDR3 protein: CASSLVGGANEQFF
CDR3 DNA: TGTGCCAGCAGCTTAGTAGGTGGGGCTAATGAGCAGTTCTTC
J gene: TRBJ2-1
V gene: TRBV7-2
D gene: -
clone size: -
CDR3 length: 14

CDR3 protein: CASSLRIPGGNEQYF
CDR3 DNA: TGTGCCAGCAGCTTAAGGATCCCGGGAGGTAACGAGCAGTACTTC
J gene: TRBJ2-7
V gene: TRBV7-7
D gene: TRBD2
clone size: once
CDR3 length: 15

CDR3 protein: CASSQGTGQWRLAGFEQFF
CDR3 DNA: TGTGCCAGCAGTCAAGGGACAGGGCAATGGAGACTAGCGGGTTTTGAGCAGTTCTTC
J gene: TRBJ2-1
V gene: TRBV12-3/TRBV12-4
D gene: -
clone size: once
CDR3 length: 19

CDR3 protein: CASSPRTGDSEQYF
CDR3 DNA: TGTGCCAGTAGTCCCAGGACAGGGGATTCCGAGCAGTACTTC
J gene: TRBJ2-7
V gene: TRBV19
D gene: TRBD1
clone size: -
CDR3 length: 14

CDR3 protein: CASLSGQSYGYTF
CDR3 DNA: TGTGCCAGCTTATCCGGACAGAGCTATGGCTACACCTTC
J gene: TRBJ1-2
V gene: TRBV18
D gene: -
clone size: -
CDR3 length: 13

CDR3 protein: CASSFLYDREGTGELFF
CDR3 DNA: TGTGCCAGCAGTTTCCTCTATGACAGGGAGGGGACCGGGGAGCTGTTTTTT
J gene: TRBJ2-2
V gene: TRBV27
D gene: -
clone size: -
CDR3 length: 17

CDR3 protein: CSARAYTGRENQETQYF
CDR3 DNA: TGCAGTGCTAGAGCCTACACCGGGCGGGAGAACCAAGAGACCCAGTACTTC
J gene: TRBJ2-5
V gene: TRBV20-1
D gene: TRBD2
clone size: -
CDR3 length: 17

CDR3 protein: CASTGEAGGPSDTQYF
CDR3 DNA: TGTGCCAGCACCGGTGAAGCGGGGGGGCCTTCGGATACGCAGTATTTT
J gene: TRBJ2-3
V gene: TRBV6-1
D gene: TRBD2
clone size: -
CDR3 length: 16

CDR3 protein: CSASSGRAGETQYF
CDR3 DNA: TGCAGTGCCAGTAGCGGGAGGGCCGGAGAGACCCAGTACTTC
J gene: TRBJ2-5
V gene: TRBV20-1
D gene: TRBD2
clone size: -
CDR3 length: 14

CDR3 protein: CASGDPPRAEKLFF
CDR3 DNA: TGTGCCAGCGGGGACCCTCCAAGGGCTGAAAAACTGTTTTTT
J gene: TRBJ1-4
V gene: TRBV6-1
D gene: -
clone size: -
CDR3 length: 14

CDR3 protein: CAIWNEQYF
CDR3 DNA: TGTGCCATCTGGAACGAGCAGTACTTC
J gene: TRBJ2-7
V gene: TRBV10-3
D gene: -
clone size: -
CDR3 length: 9

CDR3 protein: CASSPTHSLPNQPQHF
CDR3 DNA: TGCGCCAGCAGCCCGACCCATTCGCTCCCTAATCAGCCCCAGCATTTT
J gene: TRBJ1-5
V gene: TRBV4-3
D gene: -
clone size: -
CDR3 length: 16

CDR3 protein: CSARRSLAGGSGELFF
CDR3 DNA: TGCAGTGCTAGAAGGAGTCTAGCGGGAGGATCCGGGGAGCTGTTTTTT
J gene: TRBJ2-2
V gene: TRBV20-1
D gene: TRBD2
clone size: -
CDR3 length: 16

CDR3 protein: CASSTSPKLADLYEQYF
CDR3 DNA: TGTGCCAGCAGTACTAGCCCAAAACTAGCGGACCTCTACGAGCAGTACTTC
J gene: TRBJ2-7
V gene: TRBV28
D gene: TRBD2
clone size: -
CDR3 length: 17

CDR3 protein: CASSPVGGTEAFF
CDR3 DNA: TGTGCCAGCAGCCCCGTTGGAGGCACTGAAGCTTTCTTT
J gene: TRBJ1-1
V gene: TRBV7-9
D gene: -
clone size: -
CDR3 length: 13

CDR3 protein: CASSQRGDRSYEQYF
CDR3 DNA: TGCGCCAGCAGCCAAAGGGGGGACAGATCCTACGAGCAGTACTTC
J gene: TRBJ2-7
V gene: TRBV4-1
D gene: -
clone size: -
CDR3 length: 15

CDR3 protein: CASSPLGKREFNEQFF
CDR3 DNA: TGTGCCAGCAGCCCCTTAGGGAAGCGGGAGTTCAATGAGCAGTTCTTC
J gene: TRBJ2-1
V gene: TRBV6-1
D gene: TRBD2
clone size: -
CDR3 length: 16

CDR3 protein: CASSLEVAVPKYGYTF
CDR3 DNA: TGTGCCAGCAGCTTAGAGGTGGCGGTACCCAAATATGGCTACACCTTC
J gene: TRBJ1-2
V gene: TRBV7-9
D gene: -
clone size: -
CDR3 length: 16

CDR3 protein: CASSPGDGYTF
CDR3 DNA: TGTGCCAGCAGTCCCGGCGACGGCTACACCTTC
J gene: TRBJ1-2
V gene: TRBV27
D gene: -
clone size: -
CDR3 length: 11

CDR3 protein: CTSRRTGRGHQPQHF
CDR3 DNA: TGTACCAGCAGAAGAACAGGCCGGGGGCATCAGCCCCAGCATTTT
J gene: TRBJ1-5
V gene: TRBV6-1
D gene: -
clone size: -
CDR3 length: 15

CDR3 protein: CASRGGGPAQHF
CDR3 DNA: TGTGCCAGTAGAGGGGGGGGTCCGGCCCAGCATTTT
J gene: TRBJ1-5
V gene: TRBV19
D gene: -
clone size: once
CDR3 length: 12

CDR3 protein: CSARPGQTPYEQYF
CDR3 DNA: TGCAGTGCTAGACCGGGACAAACTCCCTACGAGCAGTACTTC
J gene: TRBJ2-7
V gene: TRBV20-1
D gene: -
clone size: -
CDR3 length: 14

CDR3 protein: CASSQEAGTYEQYF
CDR3 DNA: TGTGCCAGCAGCCAAGAAGCAGGGACCTACGAGCAGTACTTC
J gene: TRBJ2-7
V gene: TRBV3-1
D gene: -
clone size: -
CDR3 length: 14

CDR3 protein: CATTETPLDEQFF
CDR3 DNA: TGTGCCACCACTGAGACCCCGCTCGATGAGCAGTTCTTC
J gene: TRBJ2-1
V gene: TRBV12-3/TRBV12-4
D gene: -
clone size: few
CDR3 length: 13

CDR3 protein: CASSLVPSSYEQYF
CDR3 DNA: TGTGCCAGCAGTTTAGTGCCCAGCTCCTACGAGCAGTACTTC
J gene: TRBJ2-7
V gene: TRBV12-3/TRBV12-4
D gene: -
clone size: -
CDR3 length: 14

CDR3 protein: CSAAGTVGNQPQHF
CDR3 DNA: TGCAGTGCGGCCGGGACAGTTGGCAATCAGCCCCAGCATTTT
J gene: TRBJ1-5
V gene: TRBV20-1
D gene: TRBD1
clone size: few
CDR3 length: 14

CDR3 protein: CASSNGTGGHNQPQHF
CDR3 DNA: TGTGCCAGCAGTAACGGGACAGGGGGCCACAATCAGCCCCAGCATTTT
J gene: TRBJ1-5
V gene: TRBV12-3/TRBV12-4
D gene: TRBD1
clone size: -
CDR3 length: 16

CDR3 protein: CASSSWDNQNTIYF
CDR3 DNA: TGTGCCAGCAGTTCCTGGGACAATCAAAACACCATATATTTT
J gene: TRBJ1-3
V gene: TRBV28
D gene: -
clone size: few
CDR3 length: 14

CDR3 protein: CASSPYRDRVPQETQYF
CDR3 DNA: TGTGCCAGCAGCCCCTACCGGGACAGAGTTCCTCAAGAGACCCAGTACTTC
J gene: TRBJ2-5
V gene: TRBV11-3
D gene: TRBD1
clone size: -
CDR3 length: 17

CDR3 protein: CSARIGETEAFF
CDR3 DNA: TGCAGTGCTAGAATCGGGGAAACTGAAGCTTTCTTT
J gene: TRBJ1-1
V gene: TRBV20-1
D gene: -
clone size: -
CDR3 length: 12

CDR3 protein: CASSQTSGHHDEQFF
CDR3 DNA: TGTGCCAGCAGCCAGACCTCGGGCCATCATGATGAGCAGTTCTTC
J gene: TRBJ2-1
V gene: TRBV7-3
D gene: -
clone size: -
CDR3 length: 15

CDR3 protein: CASSQRWDRVRGREYF
CDR3 DNA: TGCGCCAGCAGCCAAAGGTGGGACAGGGTCCGGGGACGGGAGTACTTC
J gene: TRBJ2-7
V gene: TRBV4-1
D gene: TRBD1
clone size: few
CDR3 length: 16

CDR3 protein: CSAWWREVPYNEQFF
CDR3 DNA: TGCAGCGCCTGGTGGCGGGAGGTCCCCTACAATGAGCAGTTCTTC
J gene: TRBJ2-1
V gene: TRBV29-1
D gene: TRBD2
clone size: -
CDR3 length: 15

CDR3 protein: CASSFGINEQFF
CDR3 DNA: TGTGCCAGCAGCTTCGGTATCAATGAGCAGTTCTTC
J gene: TRBJ2-1
V gene: TRBV7-8
D gene: -
clone size: many
CDR3 length: 12